The source of this T cell receptor beta chain is a study of T cells after yellow fever vaccination. Regarding the study as a whole: Weaker overall was a secondary response that nonetheless peaked faster, on day 5 versus 15.

Between the trimmed V and J ends, which lost 5 bases and 4 bases, there was a span of 12 bases. This CDR3 is built from 13 residues. Per the germline V gene, CDR1 is SGHAT and CDR2 is FQNNGV. TCRdb analysed the 5' RACE reads with MiXCR anew, one entry per CDR3 protein. The table shows roughly 500,000 distinct CDR3 sequences, with roughly a fifth occurring only once. This clonotype was observed a handful of times. Its antigen is still unknown. This chain connects TRBV11-2 to TRBJ2-7; D not resolved. This sequence originates from a young man who received the YFV17D yellow fever vaccine. Material: PBMCs, obtained 15 days after the yellow fever booster vaccination. The CDR3 DNA follows: TGTGCCAGCAGCAAATATCAGGCGTACGAGCAGTACTTC. It encodes CASSKYQAYEQYF.